This TCR beta chain derives from a study of regulatory T cells in long-lasting Graves disease (dated by TCRdb to the early 2020s). About the full investigation: Persistent Graves' disease was defined as antithyroid drug treatment for over 5 years with persistently positive TSH receptor autoantibodies. Persistent Graves' disease patients were compared with newly diagnosed Graves' disease patients by peripheral blood TCR sequencing and RNA sequencing. A total of roughly 35 samples underwent TCR sequencing: some 13 from persistent and approximately 20 from newly diagnosed Graves' disease patients. In the clinical cohort, patients with persistent Graves' disease had used antithyroid drugs for an average of about 10.3 years. The study was conducted in China and was registered as a clinical trial.

The method behind the library was multiplex PCR. Instrument on record: Illumina HiSeq 4000. To build TCR beta libraries, CDR3 regions were amplified by Arm-PCR using iRepertoire HTBI primers. Before sequencing, the PCR products went through gel purification. In the paper's pipeline: A total of 62 TRBV and 14 TRBJ segments were identified across samples and were used for gene usage analysis of CDR3 amino acid clonotypes. Filtered high-quality paired reads were merged into contigs using COPE and FqMerger. BLAST was used to align contigs to the IMGT TRBV, TRBD and TRBJ reference genes, and CDR3 was defined following IMGT. Highly expanded clones were defined as clonotypes with a frequency above 0.1%. Shannon entropy was used to measure repertoire diversity, and the Gini coefficient was used to measure V-J evenness. A clonotype was considered public if more than one individual shared it. Using fastp at Q25 and MiXCR, TCRdb reprocessed the public reads and kept productive beta chains. Entries are consolidated by CDR3 protein sequence, retaining the most common genes and DNA. The V and J calls, along with clone size, are taken from TCRdb and not from the paper's own processing. Here the sample has about 470,000 distinct CDR3 sequences; roughly 20% occur a single time. The ten biggest clones cover about 8.3% of the sample.

Study-level results and caveats: Only peripheral blood was studied, because thyroid tissue, the primary lesion, was inaccessible. Compared with newly diagnosed patients, persistent Graves' disease patients had lower TCR Shannon entropy and fewer highly expanded clones, which suggests clonal expansion. Persistent disease showed preferential use of TRBV28, TRBJ1-2 and TRBJ2-5, whereas newly diagnosed disease favored TRBV20-1 and TRBJ2-1. A larger number of public clonotypes was shared among persistent patients (more than 2,500) than among newly diagnosed patients (roughly 930). Sequencing and analysis were limited to the TCR beta chain. The small sample size was acknowledged by the authors as a limitation that may reduce accuracy.

As encoded in the germline V gene (reference sequence), CDR1 is MNHEY while CDR2 is SMNVEV. The CDR3, from cysteine to phenylalanine, totals 13 residues. Only the CDR3 DNA is retained, 39 bases long and in frame from the first base. The germline ends are 8 bases apart after V is trimmed by 5 bases and J by 0 bases. This specimen's time point label, interpreted: persistent/refractory GD, antithyroid drugs over 5 years with positive TRAb. RNA was extracted from PBMCs in TRIzol for both TCR sequencing and RNA sequencing. The diagnosis of Graves' disease was made according to American Thyroid Association guidelines. Recruitment of patients was carried out at an endocrinology department in Xi'an, China. From each patient, around 8.3 milliliters of peripheral blood was collected into an EDTA anticoagulant tube. Ficoll Paque Plus density gradient separation was used to isolate PBMCs, and no additional T cell sorting was done. RNA quality was checked with an Agilent 2100 Bioanalyzer and agarose gel, and concentration with a NanoDrop 2000.

In this sample, this clonotype turned up many times. Its antigen is unknown. Base qualities are missing; no much larger clone stands one base away. Here the sequenced sample was peripheral blood mononuclear cells (PBMCs), taken when the disease was refractory, from a patient treated with antithyroid drugs. This sequence was found in a female donor with Graves disease. The chain uses TRBV27 and TRBJ2-7, with TRBD2 as a weak D call on 6 bases. This receptor has the CDR3 CASSVTSSYEQYF. The DNA sequence follows: TGTGCCAGCAGTGTGACTAGCTCCTACGAGCAGTACTTC.